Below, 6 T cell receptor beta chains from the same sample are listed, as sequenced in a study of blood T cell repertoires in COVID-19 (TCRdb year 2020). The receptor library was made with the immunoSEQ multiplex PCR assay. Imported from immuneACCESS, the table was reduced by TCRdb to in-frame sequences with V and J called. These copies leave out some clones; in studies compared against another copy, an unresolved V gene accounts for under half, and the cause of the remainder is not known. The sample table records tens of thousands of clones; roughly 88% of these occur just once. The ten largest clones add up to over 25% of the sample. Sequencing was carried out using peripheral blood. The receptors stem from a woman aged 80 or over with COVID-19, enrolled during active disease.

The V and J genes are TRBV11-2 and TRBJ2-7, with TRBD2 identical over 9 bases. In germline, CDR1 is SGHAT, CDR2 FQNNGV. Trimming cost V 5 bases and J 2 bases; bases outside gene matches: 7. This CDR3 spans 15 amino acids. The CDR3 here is CASSPERGAAYEQYF. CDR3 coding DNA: TGTGCCAGCAGCCCCGAGCGGGGGGCTGCCTACGAGCAGTACTTC.

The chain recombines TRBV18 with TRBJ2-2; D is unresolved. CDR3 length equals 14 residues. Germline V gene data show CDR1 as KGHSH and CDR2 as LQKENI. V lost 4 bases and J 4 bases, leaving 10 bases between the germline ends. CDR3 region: CASSRVGSTGELFF. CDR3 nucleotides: TGTGCCAGCTCACGCGTGGGCAGCACCGGGGAGCTGTTTTTT. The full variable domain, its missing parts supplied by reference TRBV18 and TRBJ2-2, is NAGVMQNPRHLVRRRGQEARLRCSPMKGHSHVYWYRQLPEEGLKFMVYLQKENIIDESGMPKERFSAEFPKEGPSILRIQQVVRGDSAAYFCASSRVGSTGELFFGEGSRLTVL.

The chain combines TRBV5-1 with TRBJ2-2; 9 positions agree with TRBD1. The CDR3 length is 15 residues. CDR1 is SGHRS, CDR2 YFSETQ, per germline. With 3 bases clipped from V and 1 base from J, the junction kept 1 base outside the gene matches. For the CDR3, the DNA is TGCGCCAGCAGCTGGGGACAGGGGAACACCGGGGAGCTGTTTTTT. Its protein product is CASSWGQGNTGELFF.

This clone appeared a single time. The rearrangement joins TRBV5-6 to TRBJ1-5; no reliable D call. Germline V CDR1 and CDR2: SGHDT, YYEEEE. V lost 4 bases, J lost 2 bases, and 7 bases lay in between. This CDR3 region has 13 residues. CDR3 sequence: CASSRRGNQPQHF. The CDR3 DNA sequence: TGTGCCAGCAGCAGACGGGGCAATCAGCCCCAGCATTTT.

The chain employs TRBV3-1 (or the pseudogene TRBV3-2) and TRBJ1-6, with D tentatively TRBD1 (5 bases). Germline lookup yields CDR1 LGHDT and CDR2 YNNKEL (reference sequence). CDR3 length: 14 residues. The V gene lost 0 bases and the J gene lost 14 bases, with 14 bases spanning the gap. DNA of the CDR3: TGTGCCAGCAGCCAAGAGGGGGGGGATCGGGCCCTCCACTTT. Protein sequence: CASSQEGGDRALHF.

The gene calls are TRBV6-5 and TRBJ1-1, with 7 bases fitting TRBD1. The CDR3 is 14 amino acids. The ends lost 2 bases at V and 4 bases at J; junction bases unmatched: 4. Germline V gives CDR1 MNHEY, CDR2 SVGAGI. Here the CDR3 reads CASSYRDRRTEAFF. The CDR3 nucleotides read TGTGCCAGCAGTTACAGGGACAGACGCACTGAAGCTTTCTTT.